This is a list of T cell receptor beta chains from one sample in a study of T cells after yellow fever vaccination. TCRdb re-analysed the 5' RACE reads in MiXCR, keeping a single row per CDR3 protein. The table records about 210,000 distinct CDR3 sequences, about 3% of them present only once. The material sequenced was CD4+ T cells sorted from PBMCs, taken 10 days after the yellow fever booster vaccination. These receptors were collected from a young man who received the YFV17D yellow fever vaccine. Each CDR3 is given with its conserved first and last residue. Fields, in order: V gene, J gene, CDR3 protein.

TRBV7-2	TRBJ2-1	CASSKSGPWSEQFF
TRBV28	TRBJ1-2	CGTFRGYGYTF
TRBV20-1	TRBJ1-2	CSARVVTGPYGYTF
TRBV19	TRBJ2-2	CASSPHNTGELFF
TRBV6-6	TRBJ2-1	CASSPRGAGGYHDVEQFF
TRBV11-2	TRBJ2-5	CASSFGGAGETQYF
TRBV5-1	TRBJ2-3	CASSLQGRVTGTQYF
TRBV10-3	TRBJ2-7	CAISESAQVSSYEQYF
TRBV5-1	TRBJ1-1	CASRTGETEAFF
TRBV5-1	TRBJ1-3	CASSLQQGGGNTIYF
TRBV11-2	TRBJ1-4	CASSLAQDEKLFF
TRBV3-1	TRBJ1-2	CASSQPDRDAHGYTF
TRBV11-2	TRBJ2-1	CASSLQGALDNEQFF
TRBV20-1	TRBJ2-3	CSALPTDTQYF
TRBV10-3	TRBJ2-5	CAISSPTSGGQTQYF
TRBV30	TRBJ1-5	CAWSREAGPQHF
TRBV4-1	TRBJ2-5	CASSPREQGTYQETQYF
TRBV5-1	TRBJ1-6	CASSQSEDSPLHF
TRBV5-1	TRBJ2-1	CASWHRGGLYNEQFF
TRBV7-2	TRBJ2-3	CASSISGYTQYF
TRBV9	TRBJ2-3	CASRGGLADTQYF
TRBV19	TRBJ2-1	CASSIVDEQFF
TRBV4-3	TRBJ1-2	CASSQGFPGGKYGYTF
TRBV27	TRBJ2-7	CASSFRDRTYEQYF
TRBV10-3	TRBJ1-2	CAISESLDLPGYTF
TRBV19	TRBJ2-2	CASSIRVTHTGELFF
TRBV11-2	TRBJ2-5	CASSPGGAGGTPETQYF
TRBV7-9	TRBJ1-4	CASSHDHEKLFF
TRBV19	TRBJ1-1	CASSRQGLLTEAFF
TRBV7-2	TRBJ2-2	CASSAAGGIGELFF
TRBV6-5	TRBJ1-2	CASSVQGRTNYGYTF
TRBV11-2	TRBJ2-7	CASSQGRSYEQYF
TRBV7-6	TRBJ2-2	CASSLAGRDTGELFF
TRBV4-1	TRBJ2-2	CASGTVYPGELFF
TRBV7-3	TRBJ2-2	CASSLMAGVNTGELFF
TRBV2	TRBJ1-5	CASRGGQGDQPQHF
TRBV11-2	TRBJ1-4	CASSPRTGGPLATNEKLFF
TRBV12-3/TRBV12-4	TRBJ1-2	CASSFITGPSYGYTF